These T cell receptor beta chains were read from a single sample in a study of response to subunit inactivated influenza vaccine. TCRdb reanalysed the RT-PCR reads using MiXCR and keeps one entry per CDR3 protein. The sample has 530,000 or so distinct CDR3 sequences, about 12% seen once; the top ten hold 10% to 13%. The sample in question was PBMCs from blood, obtained on the day of vaccination. The origin of the receptors is a man between 45 and 60 years old who received an inactivated influenza vaccine. Both conserved end residues are part of each CDR3. The order of the fields is J gene, clone size, V gene, D gene, CDR3 protein, CDR3 DNA. The D gene is left open where the match is weak. Clone size, where shown, is once, few, many, or a class for clones that have expanded.

TRBJ1-1 many TRBV7-2 - CASSLGRNTEAFF TGTGCCAGCAGTTTGGGCAGGAACACTGAAGCTTTCTTT
TRBJ1-2 many TRBV20-1 TRBD1 CSAYLIRTGGGGYTF TGCAGTGCTTATTTAATACGGACAGGGGGCGGTGGCTACACCTTC
TRBJ2-1 - TRBV7-9 TRBD2 CASSFSGLAGYNEQFF TGTGCCAGCAGCTTCTCGGGACTAGCGGGGTACAATGAGCAGTTCTTC
TRBJ2-1 - TRBV7-2 - CASSRSWRAYNEQFF TGTGCCAGCAGCCGCAGTTGGAGGGCCTACAATGAGCAGTTCTTC
TRBJ2-3 many TRBV7-2 - CASSNLALTQYF TGTGCCAGCAGCAACTTAGCGCTAACGCAGTATTTT
TRBJ1-5 many TRBV20-1 TRBD1 CSAAKDRVDQPQHF TGCAGTGCAGCGAAAGACAGGGTGGACCAGCCCCAGCATTTT
TRBJ2-7 - TRBV18 - CASSPRGYPKDEQYF TGTGCCAGCTCACCGAGGGGGTACCCCAAGGACGAGCAGTACTTC
TRBJ2-3 - TRBV23-1 - CASSHGGRDLTDTQYF TGCGCCAGCAGTCATGGTGGGCGGGACCTCACAGATACGCAGTATTTT
TRBJ2-3 few TRBV21-1 - CASSKPAGDTQYF TGTGCCAGCAGCAAACCCGCAGGAGATACGCAGTATTTT
TRBJ1-4 few TRBV9 - CASSTPGEKKLFF TGTGCCAGCAGCACACCGGGAGAAAAAAAACTGTTTTTT
TRBJ2-7 once TRBV20-1 TRBD1 CSALRTGGYEQYF TGCAGTGCCCTGCGGACAGGTGGCTACGAGCAGTACTTC
TRBJ2-7 - TRBV6-6 - CASSYPDQYEQYF TGTGCCAGCAGTTACCCCGATCAGTACGAGCAGTACTTC
TRBJ2-2 many TRBV6-5 - CASSYRRVTGELFF TGTGCCAGCAGTTACCGGCGGGTAACCGGGGAGCTGTTTTTT
TRBJ2-7 few TRBV9 - CAFSSYEQYF TGTGCCTTTAGCTCCTACGAGCAGTACTTC
TRBJ2-3 few TRBV13 TRBD2 CASSLADGGFGLAGAGADTQYF TGTGCCAGCAGCTTAGCCGACGGAGGGTTTGGGCTAGCGGGAGCCGGAGCAGATACGCAGTATTTT
TRBJ2-6 many TRBV7-9 - CASSEITGPVRSGANVLTF TGTGCCAGCAGCGAAATAACAGGGCCCGTTCGGTCTGGGGCCAACGTCCTGACTTTC
TRBJ2-3 few TRBV6-2/TRBV6-3 - CASNKYNTDTQYF TGTGCCAGCAACAAATACAACACAGATACGCAGTATTTT
TRBJ2-1 few TRBV5-1 - CASSVDSYNEQFF TGCGCCAGCAGCGTGGACAGCTACAATGAGCAGTTCTTC
TRBJ2-2 - TRBV13 - CASSSGLICGELLF TGTGCCAGCAGCTCTGGACTCATCTGCGGGGAGCTGCTTTTT
TRBJ1-4 many TRBV6-1 - CASSDLGTEKLFF TGTGCCAGCAGTGACCTCGGGACAGAAAAACTGTTTTTT
TRBJ2-2 few TRBV24-1 TRBD1 CATSRGLDTGELFF TGTGCCACCTCCAGGGGGTTGGACACCGGGGAGCTGTTTTTT
TRBJ2-5 - TRBV4-2 - CASSQDSPRETQYF TGTGCCAGCAGCCAAGATTCTCCCCGAGAGACCCAGTACTTC
TRBJ2-1 few TRBV5-6 - CASSRNRQDNEQFF TGTGCCAGCAGCCGAAACCGACAGGACAATGAGCAGTTCTTC
TRBJ2-2 - TRBV12-3/TRBV12-4 - CASRSLQRNTGELFF TGTGCCAGCAGGAGCCTACAGAGGAACACCGGGGAGCTGTTTTTT
TRBJ2-7 few TRBV2 - CASRKDTAYEQYF TGTGCCAGCAGAAAGGACACCGCCTACGAGCAGTACTTC
TRBJ2-1 - TRBV9 TRBD2 CASSVELAGPNEQFF TGTGCCAGCAGCGTAGAACTAGCGGGACCCAATGAGCAGTTCTTC
TRBJ2-1 few TRBV2 - CASRGWGSSYNEQFF TGTGCCAGCAGAGGTTGGGGGAGCTCCTACAATGAGCAGTTCTTC
TRBJ1-5 - TRBV4-1 - CASSQGLGPQHF TGCGCCAGCAGCCAAGGACTTGGGCCCCAGCATTTT
TRBJ1-4 many TRBV15 TRBD1 CATSRDTGAANEKLFF TGTGCCACCAGCAGAGATACAGGGGCGGCTAATGAAAAACTGTTTTTT
TRBJ2-5 many TRBV29-1 - CSVVGLLGETQYF TGCAGCGTTGTAGGCCTTCTTGGGGAGACCCAGTACTTC
TRBJ2-3 - TRBV5-1 - CASTRGKATDTQYF TGCGCCAGCACCCGTGGTAAAGCGACAGATACGCAGTATTTT
TRBJ2-3 - TRBV3-1 TRBD2 CASSRTSGSGFADTQYF TGTGCCAGCAGCCGGACTAGCGGGTCAGGGTTCGCAGATACGCAGTATTTT
TRBJ1-4 - TRBV5-6 - CASSSTGSANEKLFF TGTGCCAGCAGCTCGACAGGCTCCGCTAATGAAAAACTGTTTTTT
TRBJ2-3 few TRBV4-1 - CASSRTGQRRDTQYF TGCGCCAGCAGCCGAACCGGGCAGAGGAGAGATACGCAGTATTTT
TRBJ1-1 - TRBV6-5 - CASSYEAENTEAFF TGTGCCAGCAGTTACGAAGCGGAGAACACTGAAGCTTTCTTT
TRBJ1-6 - TRBV12-3/TRBV12-4 - CASSLDSRNSPLHF TGTGCCAGCAGTTTAGACAGCCGGAATTCACCCCTCCACTTT
TRBJ2-7 - TRBV4-2 - CASSQDVVSANEQYF TGTGCCAGCAGCCAAGATGTAGTTTCGGCCAACGAGCAGTACTTC
TRBJ2-7 - TRBV20-1 - CSATPPALRYEQYF TGCAGTGCTACCCCCCCGGCACTTAGATACGAGCAGTACTTC
TRBJ1-1 few TRBV4-1 - CASSQVVAGTLTEAFF TGCGCCAGCAGCCAAGTAGTCGCAGGTACCCTCACTGAAGCTTTCTTT
TRBJ2-2 - TRBV29-1 - CSVGQTVNTGELFF TGCAGCGTCGGACAGACAGTGAACACCGGGGAGCTGTTTTTT
TRBJ2-7 many TRBV25-1 - CASSQETGAYEQYF TGTGCCAGCAGTCAGGAGACAGGAGCCTACGAGCAGTACTTC
TRBJ2-3 - TRBV20-1 - CSARDPELVTQYF TGCAGTGCTAGAGATCCAGAACTAGTTACGCAGTATTTT
TRBJ1-1 - TRBV28 - CASSLGYPLGAEAFF TGTGCCAGCAGTTTAGGGTACCCTTTGGGGGCTGAAGCTTTCTTT
TRBJ2-1 - TRBV6-2/TRBV6-3 - CASSYSISRTSGNEQFF TGTGCCAGCAGTTACTCGATATCCCGGACAAGCGGGAATGAGCAGTTCTTC
TRBJ1-4 few TRBV5-6 TRBD1 CASSLGTGAEPEKLFF TGTGCCAGCAGCTTGGGGACAGGGGCGGAACCTGAAAAACTGTTTTTT
TRBJ2-7 - TRBV7-2 - CASSLGSPLGAEQYF TGTGCCAGCAGCTTAGGTTCCCCCCTCGGTGCCGAGCAGTACTTC
TRBJ2-1 many TRBV15 TRBD2 CATSRDLAGGYSEQFF TGTGCCACCAGCAGGGACCTAGCGGGAGGTTATAGTGAGCAGTTCTTC
TRBJ2-3 many TRBV6-2/TRBV6-3 - CASSYQGGHQGDTQYF TGTGCCAGCAGTTATCAGGGTGGCCACCAGGGAGATACGCAGTATTTT
TRBJ2-3 few TRBV7-2 TRBD2 CASSFKPHMGLAGSASTDTQYF TGTGCCAGCAGCTTTAAACCACACATGGGACTAGCGGGGTCTGCTAGCACAGATACGCAGTATTTT